The present T cell receptor (beta chain) was sequenced within a study of long-term antiretroviral therapy in people with HIV (dated 2022 in TCRdb). For context, the study as a whole: The earliest samples were collected about a decade before the 2015 WHO recommendation for immediate ART, when ART was typically delayed until CD4 counts fell. A retrospective serial study tested whether changes in peripheral blood TRB repertoire composition and diversity were associated with ART initiation and durable HIV suppression. Among the approximately 27 participants with HIV, around 10 were female. No cross-contamination during QIAcube processing was shown when test extractions of a monoclonal T-cell line were performed alongside fewer than 35 polyclonal samples. A total of over 150 cryopreserved PBMC samples came from 25 to 30 adults with confirmed HIV infection and were collected serially over a mean of about six years (range 1-12).

Beyond this particular receptor, the publication reports: Expanded TRB clones identified before ART initiation dominated the repertoire across all time points, though the dominance fluctuated and decreased in many PLHIV after ART. Inferences about post-ART repertoire changes were limited because no data were available on ART adherence, viral resistance or therapy changes. The samples span the years 2004 to 2017, and the ART regimens used may be less effective than current regimens. Limited PBMC availability meant only the TCR beta chain was sequenced, without alpha chain pairing. Starting ART was linked to a significant rise in TRB diversity, yet even after long-term ART the diversity remained significantly lower than in transplant donor controls. Narrower CDR3 length ranges were observed in HIV repertoires than in controls, and an antigen-experienced repertoire with only a slight naive shift after ART was suggested by the network structure. Because cell numbers in pre-ART samples were limited, unsorted PBMC were profiled instead of sorted CD4+ and CD8+ T cells.

Sequencing of the TRB variable region was done with the immunoSEQ hsTCRB v3.0 assay at survey level resolution. TRB sequencing targeted a depth of 40,000-50,000 T-cell genomes per sample. An Illumina MiSeq with a v3 150-cycle kit was used to sequence the pooled TRB libraries. In the paper's pipeline: Repertoire analysis was performed in R inside a reproducible Nextflow workflow that covered QC, data transformation and analysis. Custom analyses were implemented in LymphoSeq2, an R package for AIRR-Seq data exploration. After excluding a few samples that yielded fewer than 5000 total TRB sequences, some 180 HIV repertoires remained for analysis. Of the roughly 180 retained HIV repertoires, roughly 61 were collected before and more than 120 after ART initiation. Repertoires were downsampled to 5000 TRB nucleotide sequences, with summary statistics averaged over 100 downsampling iterations. TRB sequences were retained for analysis only if CDR3 regions of at least seven amino acids were present. Diversity was assessed using a clonality score derived from Shannon entropy and using the Gini coefficient. Repertoire networks linked the top 5000 CDR3 amino acid sequences whenever two sequences differed by an edit distance of one. Antigen specificity groups and MHC restriction were predicted for TRB CDR3 amino acid sequences with GLIPH2. CDR3 amino acid sequences were matched against VDJdb and McPAS-TCR to flag known CMV, EBV, HIV or tissue antigen associations. Pre-ART, post-ART and control groups were compared with Wilcoxon signed-rank tests and Holm-Bonferroni correction. The table comes from immuneACCESS by way of TCRdb, which keeps in-frame sequences with V and J called. Part of the clones is missing from these tables; in studies checked, under half for an unresolved V gene and the rest for unknown reasons. From that table come the V and J calls and clone size; the DNA was used to work out D and trimming. For this sample the table gives 20,000 to 25,000 clones, of which roughly 84% were detected only once. Roughly 8% of the sample comes from the top ten.

Inclusion was restricted to participants for whom at least one PBMC sample before ART initiation and at least two post-ART samples were available. All participants with HIV were treated in the United States of America. Before DNA extraction, cryopreserved samples containing about 0.9-10 million PBMC were thawed and washed. At the time of the earliest PBMC sample for each participant with HIV, ages ranged from roughly 23 to 60 years. PBMC samples were contributed by each participant from 1-4 timepoints before ART initiation and 2-8 timepoints after ART initiation, with a median of 7 samples. Serial HIV viral load, CD4+ T-cell count, ART history and demographic data were obtained for every participant. A Qiagen kit on a QIAcube was used to extract genomic DNA from unsorted PBMC, with samples processed in batches of 12. A word on this clone: Its specific antigen is unknown. No qualities accompany the bases; no much larger clone lies one base away.

Counted from cysteine to phenylalanine, this CDR3 has 14 amino acids. Solely the CDR3 DNA is kept, with 42 bases framed from the first base. The V end loses 4 bases and the J end loses 5 bases, and a stretch of 12 bases separates them. Based on the germline V gene, the CDR1 and CDR2 sequences are SNHLY and FYNNEI. The V and J segments used are TRBV2 and TRBJ2-1, with no confidently assigned D gene. Source: unsorted PBMCs, taken 0.2 years before starting antiretroviral therapy. This sequence was found in a man aged 18 to 30 with HIV. Here is the DNA: TGTGCCAGCAGTGGGGATCCCCTCCACAATGAGCAGTTCTTC. It translates to CASSGDPLHNEQFF.